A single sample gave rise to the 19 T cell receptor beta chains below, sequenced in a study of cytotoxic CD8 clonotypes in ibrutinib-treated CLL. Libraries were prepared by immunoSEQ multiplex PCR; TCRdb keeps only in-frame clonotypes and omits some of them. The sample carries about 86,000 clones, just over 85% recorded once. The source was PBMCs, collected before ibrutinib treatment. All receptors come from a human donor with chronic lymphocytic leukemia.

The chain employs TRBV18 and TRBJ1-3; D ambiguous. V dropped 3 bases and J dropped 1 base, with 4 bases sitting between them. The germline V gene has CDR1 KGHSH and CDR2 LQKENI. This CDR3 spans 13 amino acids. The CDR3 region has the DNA TGTGCCAGCTCACCCGGGTCTGGAAACACCATATATTTT. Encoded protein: CASSPGSGNTIYF.

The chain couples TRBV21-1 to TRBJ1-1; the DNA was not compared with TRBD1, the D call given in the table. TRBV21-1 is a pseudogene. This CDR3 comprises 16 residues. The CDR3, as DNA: TGTGCCAGCAGCTCTGTCCGGGACAGGGAGAACACTGAAGCTTTCTTT. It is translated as CASSSVRDRENTEAFF.

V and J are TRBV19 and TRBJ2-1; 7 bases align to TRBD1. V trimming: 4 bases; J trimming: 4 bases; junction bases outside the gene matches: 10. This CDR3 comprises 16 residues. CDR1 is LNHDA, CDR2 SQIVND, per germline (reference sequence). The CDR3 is CASSSRQGSNYNEQFF. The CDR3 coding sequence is TGTGCCAGTAGTAGCAGACAGGGTTCGAATTACAATGAGCAGTTCTTC.

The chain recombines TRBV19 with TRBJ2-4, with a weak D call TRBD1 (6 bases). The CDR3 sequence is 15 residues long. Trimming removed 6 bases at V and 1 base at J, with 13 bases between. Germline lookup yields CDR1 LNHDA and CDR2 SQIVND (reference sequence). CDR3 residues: CASSITGYAKNIQYF. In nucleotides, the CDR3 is TGTGCCAGTAGCATAACAGGGTATGCCAAAAACATTCAGTACTTC.

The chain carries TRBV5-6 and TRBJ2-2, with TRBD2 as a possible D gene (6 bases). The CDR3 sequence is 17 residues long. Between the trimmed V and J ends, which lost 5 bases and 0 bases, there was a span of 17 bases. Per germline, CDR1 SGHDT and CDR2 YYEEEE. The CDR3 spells CASRPGFGGTNTGELFF. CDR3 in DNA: TGTGCCAGCAGGCCTGGATTCGGGGGAACGAACACCGGGGAGCTGTTTTTT. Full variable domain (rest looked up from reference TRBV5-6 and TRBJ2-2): DAGVTQSPTHLIKTRGQQVTLRCSPKSGHDTVSWYQQALGQGPQFIFQYYEEEERQRGNFPDRFSGHQFPNYSSELNVNALLLGDSALYLCASRPGFGGTNTGELFFGEGSRLTVL.

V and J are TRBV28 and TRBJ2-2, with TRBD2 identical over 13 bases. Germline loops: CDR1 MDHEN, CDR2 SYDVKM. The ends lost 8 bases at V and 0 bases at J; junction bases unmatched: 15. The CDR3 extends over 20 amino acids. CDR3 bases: TGTGCCAGCGGCTTGACTAGCGGGAGGCCCCTCCTACCGAACACCGGGGAGCTGTTTTTT. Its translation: CASGLTSGRPLLPNTGELFF.

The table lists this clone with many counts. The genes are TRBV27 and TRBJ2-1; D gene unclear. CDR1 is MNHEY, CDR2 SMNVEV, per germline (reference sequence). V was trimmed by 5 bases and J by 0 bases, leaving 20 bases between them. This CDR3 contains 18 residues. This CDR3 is CASSPWRPGLGSYNEQFF. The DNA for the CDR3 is TGTGCCAGCAGTCCATGGCGGCCCGGGCTGGGCTCCTACAATGAGCAGTTCTTC.

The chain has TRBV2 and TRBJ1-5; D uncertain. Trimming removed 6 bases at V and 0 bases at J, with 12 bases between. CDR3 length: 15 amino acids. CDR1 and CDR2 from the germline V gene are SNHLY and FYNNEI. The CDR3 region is CASRVRDNSNQPQHF. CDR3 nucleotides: TGTGCCAGCAGGGTTAGGGATAATAGCAATCAGCCCCAGCATTTT.

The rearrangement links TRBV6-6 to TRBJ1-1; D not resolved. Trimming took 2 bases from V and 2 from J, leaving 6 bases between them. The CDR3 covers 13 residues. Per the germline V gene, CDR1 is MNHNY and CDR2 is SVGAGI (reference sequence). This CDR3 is CASSYEGNTEAFF. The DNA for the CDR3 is TGTGCCAGCAGTTACGAGGGAAACACTGAAGCTTTCTTT.

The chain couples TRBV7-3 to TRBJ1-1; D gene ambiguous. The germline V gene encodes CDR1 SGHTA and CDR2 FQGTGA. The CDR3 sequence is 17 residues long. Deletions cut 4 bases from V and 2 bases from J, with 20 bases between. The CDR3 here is CASSSIYTGRVNTEAFF. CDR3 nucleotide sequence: TGTGCCAGCAGCTCAATATATACCGGACGGGTAAACACTGAAGCTTTCTTT.

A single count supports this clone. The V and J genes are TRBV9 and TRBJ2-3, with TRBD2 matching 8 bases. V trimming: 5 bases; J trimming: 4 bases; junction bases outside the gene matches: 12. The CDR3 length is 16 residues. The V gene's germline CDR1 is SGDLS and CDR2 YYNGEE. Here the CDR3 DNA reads TGTGCCAGCAGTCAAACTAGCGGAGGGCGGGCAGATACGCAGTATTTT. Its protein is CASSQTSGGRADTQYF.

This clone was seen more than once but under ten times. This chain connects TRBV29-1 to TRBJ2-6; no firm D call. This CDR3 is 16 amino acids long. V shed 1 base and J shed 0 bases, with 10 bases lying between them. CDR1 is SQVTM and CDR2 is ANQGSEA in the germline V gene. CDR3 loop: CSVEGVPGSGANVLTF. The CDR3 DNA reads TGCAGCGTTGAAGGCGTCCCGGGCTCTGGGGCCAACGTCCTGACTTTC.

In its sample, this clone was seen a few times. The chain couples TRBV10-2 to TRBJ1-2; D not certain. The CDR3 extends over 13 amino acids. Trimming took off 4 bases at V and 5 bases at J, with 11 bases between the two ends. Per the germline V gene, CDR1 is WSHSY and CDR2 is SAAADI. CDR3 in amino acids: CASSADPGYGYTF. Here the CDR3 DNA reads TGCGCCAGCAGTGCTGATCCCGGTTATGGCTACACCTTC.

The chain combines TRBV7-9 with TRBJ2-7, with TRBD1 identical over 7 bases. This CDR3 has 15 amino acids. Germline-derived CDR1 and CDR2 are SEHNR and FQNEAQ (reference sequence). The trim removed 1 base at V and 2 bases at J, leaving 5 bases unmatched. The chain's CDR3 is CASSLEQGLAYEQYF. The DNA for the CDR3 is TGTGCCAGCAGCTTAGAACAGGGGTTAGCCTACGAGCAGTACTTC. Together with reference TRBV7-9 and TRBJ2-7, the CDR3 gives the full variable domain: DTGVSQNPRHKITKRGQNVTFRCDPISEHNRLYWYRQTLGQGPEFLTYFQNEAQLEKSRLLSDRFSAERPKGSFSTLEIQRTEQGDSAMYLCASSLEQGLAYEQYFGPGTRLTVT.

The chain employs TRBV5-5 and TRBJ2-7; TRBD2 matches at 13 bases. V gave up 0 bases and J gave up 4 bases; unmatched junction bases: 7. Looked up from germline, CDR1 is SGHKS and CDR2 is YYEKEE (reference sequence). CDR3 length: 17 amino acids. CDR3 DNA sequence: TGTGCCAGCAGCTTGGGCCGGACTAGCGGGAGCTTTTACGAGCAGTACTTC. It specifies CASSLGRTSGSFYEQYF.

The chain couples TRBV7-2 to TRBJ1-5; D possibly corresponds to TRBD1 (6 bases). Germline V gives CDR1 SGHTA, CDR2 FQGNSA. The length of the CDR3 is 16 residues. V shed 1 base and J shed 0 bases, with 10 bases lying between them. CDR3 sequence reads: CASSLDSGASNQPQHF. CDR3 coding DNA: TGTGCCAGCAGCTTAGATTCAGGGGCTAGCAATCAGCCCCAGCATTTT.

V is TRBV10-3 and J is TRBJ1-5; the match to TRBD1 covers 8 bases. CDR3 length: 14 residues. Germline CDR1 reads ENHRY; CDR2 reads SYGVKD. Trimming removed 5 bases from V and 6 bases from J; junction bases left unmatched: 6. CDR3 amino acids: CAISPTGGGQPQHF. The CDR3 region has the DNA TGTGCCATCAGTCCCACAGGGGGAGGTCAGCCCCAGCATTTT.

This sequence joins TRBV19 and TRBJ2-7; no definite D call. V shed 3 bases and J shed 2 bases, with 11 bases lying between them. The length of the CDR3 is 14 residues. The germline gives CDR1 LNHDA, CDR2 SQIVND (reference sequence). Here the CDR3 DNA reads TGTGCCAGTAGTATCATAGCAGCCACCTACGAGCAGTACTTC. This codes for CASSIIAATYEQYF.

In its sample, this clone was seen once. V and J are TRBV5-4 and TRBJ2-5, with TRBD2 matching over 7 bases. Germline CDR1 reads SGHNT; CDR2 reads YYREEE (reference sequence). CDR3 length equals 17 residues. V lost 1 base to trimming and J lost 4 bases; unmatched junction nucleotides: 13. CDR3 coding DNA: TGTGCCAGCAGCTTGATGGCGGGAGCGGGTCTGGGAGAGACCCAGTACTTC. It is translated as CASSLMAGAGLGETQYF.